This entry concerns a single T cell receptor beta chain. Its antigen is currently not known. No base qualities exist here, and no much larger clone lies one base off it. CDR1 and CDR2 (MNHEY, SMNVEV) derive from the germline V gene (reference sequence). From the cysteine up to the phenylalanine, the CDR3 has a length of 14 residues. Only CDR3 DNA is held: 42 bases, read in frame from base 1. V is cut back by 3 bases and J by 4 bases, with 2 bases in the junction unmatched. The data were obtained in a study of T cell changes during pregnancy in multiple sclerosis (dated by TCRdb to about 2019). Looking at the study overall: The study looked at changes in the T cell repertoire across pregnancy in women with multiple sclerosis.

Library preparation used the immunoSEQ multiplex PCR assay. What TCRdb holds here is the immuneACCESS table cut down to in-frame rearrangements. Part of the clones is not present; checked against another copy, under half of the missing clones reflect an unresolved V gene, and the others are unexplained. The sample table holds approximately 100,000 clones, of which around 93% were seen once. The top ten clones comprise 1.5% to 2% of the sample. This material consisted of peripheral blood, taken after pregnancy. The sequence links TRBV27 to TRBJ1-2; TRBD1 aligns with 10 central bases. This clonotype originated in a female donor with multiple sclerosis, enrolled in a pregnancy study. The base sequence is TGTGCCAGCAGTTTGGGACAGGGGCCCTATGGCTACACCTTC. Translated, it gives CASSLGQGPYGYTF.